This T cell receptor (beta chain) was observed in a study of control samples from healthy donors and cancer patients. The protocol was immunoSEQ multiplex PCR, while the TCRdb copy is restricted to in-frame clones and leaves out a portion. The sample lists tens of thousands of clones; 75% to 90% were seen once. V was trimmed by 3 bases and J by 7 bases, leaving 17 bases between them. CDR1 and CDR2 (germline): SGDLS, YYNGEE. CDR3 size: 14 residues. Sequenced input: PBMCs. The rearrangement links TRBV9 to TRBJ2-7; maybe TRBD2 (6 bases). This clonotype was obtained from a woman in her fifties or sixties with lung cancer. The CDR3 nucleotides read TGTGCCAGCAGCGGGAGGGACTCCGGGTGGGAGCAGTACTTC. Protein product: CASSGRDSGWEQYF.